The clone carrying this TCR beta chain has just one count. As processed by the authors: Without quality scores, immunoSEQ junctional reads could not be filtered like full-length reads. Using immunoSEQ multiplex PCR, the repertoire was profiled, and TCRdb retains in-frame clones only, with some absent. V, J and clone size are taken as reported in that table, and D and trimming were inferred from the DNA itself. The sample shows millions of clones, roughly 94% of them seen only once. This entry comes from a study of shared clonotypes between healthy human individuals. The CDR3 is made up of 11 amino acids. Between the trimmed V and J ends, which lost 4 bases and 6 bases, there was a span of 5 bases. Germline assignment: CDR1 SNHLY and CDR2 FYNNEI.

The TCR sequence derives from a man between 18 and 35 years old in good health. Material: naive CD4+ T cells sorted from blood. As for subset: CD45RA+ positively selected. The V and J genes are TRBV2 and TRBJ2-3; no firm D call. The CDR3 region has the DNA TGTGCCAGCAGTGTTGAGGATACGCAGTATTTT. Encoded protein: CASSVEDTQYF.